This TCR beta chain was obtained from a study of blood T cell repertoires in COVID-19 (dated by TCRdb to 2018 to 2021). Study-wide context: Samples covering the acute and convalescent phases of COVID-19 were provided by collaborators in the United States, Italy and Spain. The prospective study material was composed of cDNA or gDNA derived from T cells, B-cell-depleted T cells, or PBMCs. Subjects who had been exposed to COVID-19, were actively infected with it, or had recovered from it provided the deeply sampled blood TCRbeta repertoires that made up the dataset. The repertoires were released in a freely available public database intended as a resource for research on the immune response to SARS-CoV-2. The samples were drawn from the first 160 participants of the ongoing ImmuneRACE study and from under 1,500 subjects provided by 6 global collaborators. The sample metadata nearly always contained a de-identified subject ID, COVID-19 status, age in years and sex. HLA class I and class II types, where available, came from metadata supplied by the sample provider rather than from assay-based typing.

A note on this clone: Its specific antigen is unknown. No clone much larger than this one lies a single base away; base qualities are absent.

In Seattle, one collaborating source enrolled patients while the infection was active and tracked those patients longitudinally over the course of disease. Collaborating institutions collected whole blood in K2EDTA tubes following their own protocols. For TCRbeta analysis, collaborators shipped samples as frozen whole blood, isolated PBMCs, or DNA extracted from either of those sample types. TCRbeta CDR3 regions were amplified from genomic DNA by means of the immunoSEQ Assay, a bias-controlled multiplex PCR. The paper's data handling went like this. The number of nucleated cells in each sample was estimated by amplification of reference gene primers within the assay. To quantify the absolute abundance of each unique TCRbeta CDR3 rearrangement, sequence reads were collapsed and filtered. For each sample, productive Simpson clonality was calculated as the square root of Simpson's diversity index across productive rearrangements. In TCRdb, the immuneACCESS table is reduced to in-frame sequences with V and J assigned. These tables do not hold every clone; where another copy was compared, an unresolved V gene accounts for under half, and the others remain unexplained. Clone size and the V and J calls come from that table; the DNA yielded D and trimming. This sample comprises 75,000 to 80,000 clones, approximately 81% of them detected only once. The ten largest account for about a tenth of the sample.

Overall results and qualifications from the work: The quantity of clinical and demographic metadata differed by source and by participant and was supplied without curation.

The CDR3 numbers 11 residues from cysteine through phenylalanine. The CDR3 DNA has 33 bases and is translated from base 1. The rearranged chain carries TRBV21-1 and TRBJ2-1; the table's D call TRBD2 went unverified against the DNA. TRBV21-1 is termed a pseudogene. Material for sequencing was peripheral blood. This clonotype was sampled from a man in his 60s with COVID-19, enrolled during active disease. The nucleotides are TGTGCCATCCTCCCTGTCAATGAGCAGTTCTTC. It translates as CAILPVNEQFF.